This T cell receptor beta chain was sequenced for a study of blood T cell repertoires in COVID-19. Study context: Both acute and convalescent COVID-19 samples were obtained from the United States, Italy and Spain.

The germline gives CDR1 GTSNPN, CDR2 SVGIG (reference sequence). The CDR3 is 22 amino acids. J gave up 8 bases and V 2 bases, and 30 bases lay outside the gene matches. Using immunoSEQ multiplex PCR, the repertoire was profiled, and TCRdb retains in-frame clones only, with some absent. Here the sample spans 250,000 to 300,000 clones, approximately 88% being singletons. Enrollees, 18 to 89 years old, lived in approximately 25 US areas. Cohorts were based on clinical histories the participants reported. Symptom resolution, clearance, or two negative PCRs marked donors in Cohort 3 as recovered. This clone was seen a single time.

Sequenced: PBMCs or T cells enriched from blood (not recorded which). The chain is built from TRBV30 and TRBJ1-6; 7 bases fit TRBD1. The TCR originated in a woman aged 25 to 39 who had recovered from COVID-19. CDR3 region: CAWSLKGGASTRIDAGYSPLHF. The CDR3, as DNA: TGTGCCTGGAGTTTAAAAGGGGGCGCATCTACTCGCATCGATGCCGGCTATTCACCCCTCCACTTT.